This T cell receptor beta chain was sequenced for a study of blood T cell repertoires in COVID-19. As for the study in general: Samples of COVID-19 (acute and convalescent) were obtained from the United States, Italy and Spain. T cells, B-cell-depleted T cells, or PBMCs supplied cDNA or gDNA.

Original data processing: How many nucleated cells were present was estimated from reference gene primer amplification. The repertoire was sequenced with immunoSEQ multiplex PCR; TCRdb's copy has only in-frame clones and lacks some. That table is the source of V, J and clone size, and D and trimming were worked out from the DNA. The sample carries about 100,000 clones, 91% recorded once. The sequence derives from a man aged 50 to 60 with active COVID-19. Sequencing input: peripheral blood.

The CDR3 here is CASSKRGDSEQFF. CDR3 DNA sequence: TGCGCCAGCAGCAAGCGGGGGGATAGTGAGCAGTTCTTC. V and J are TRBV5-1 and TRBJ2-1; TRBD2 aligns across 9 bases. The germline V gene encodes CDR1 SGHRS and CDR2 YFSETQ. J lost 9 bases, V lost 4 bases, and 5 bases had no gene match. The CDR3 extends over 13 amino acids.